What follows describes a single T cell receptor beta chain. The antigen is unknown. The record originates from a study of shared clonotypes between healthy human individuals. Study context: CD8 memory received one plate per donor, CD8 naive two, CD4 memory three and CD4 naive three.

The donors were adults (healthy and HIV-negative) with no recent acute infections or vaccinations. Study-wide results and limits: Memory subsets had estimated richness that was generally smaller than that of naive subsets.

V shed 4 bases, J shed 2 bases, and the junction held 2 bases outside the gene matches. CDR3 length: 14 residues. Germline V gives CDR1 WNHNN, CDR2 SYGVQD (reference sequence). For each subset, genomic DNA was distributed in equal portions over several immunoSEQ plates. Clones were read by immunoSEQ multiplex PCR, and TCRdb kept only the in-frame ones, dropping some. This table holds about 2 million clones, about 95% found once. This TCR came from a man aged 18 to 35 in good health. The chain links TRBV10-1 to TRBJ2-1; 7 nucleotides line up with TRBD2. Sequenced input: naive CD4+ T cells sorted from blood. Subset defined: CD45RA+ positively selected. The CDR3 nucleotides read TGCGCCAGCAGTGCGGGACTAACCTACAATGAGCAGTTCTTC. Its translation is CASSAGLTYNEQFF.